Listed below are T cell receptor beta chains from one sample, sequenced in a study of blood T cell repertoires in COVID-19. Measured with immunoSEQ multiplex PCR; TCRdb has only the in-frame clones, and not every one. The sample lists about 66,000 clones, about 89% seen once, with around 7% in the top ten. The sequenced material came from peripheral blood. These receptors were taken from a human donor in a cohort sampled during active COVID-19. Each CDR3 is given without its conserved first and last residue.

J,V,CDR3
TRBJ1-1,TRBV6-2/TRBV6-3,ASSYGFYVSGQGQDTEAF
TRBJ2-7,TRBV7-3,ASSLYSDRGSEQY
TRBJ2-2,TRBV5-1,ASSLGAGANTGELF
TRBJ2-5,TRBV11-1,ASSTRLAGAETQY
TRBJ1-1,TRBV7-2,ASSLLVSGAEAF
TRBJ2-1,TRBV7-2,ASSGYQLAKLTYNEQF
TRBJ1-2,TRBV28,ASSSTGVNYGYT
TRBJ2-7,TRBV7-9,ASSLSGDSYEQY
TRBJ2-1,TRBV5-1,ASSPTSGGNNEQF
TRBJ1-1,TRBV12-3/TRBV12-4,ASTPPGGTEAF
TRBJ1-6,TRBV6-2/TRBV6-3,ASSYETRNNSPLH
TRBJ1-4,TRBV18,ASSPGLAGNEKLF
TRBJ2-7,TRBV5-8,ASPNALGTVSYEQY
TRBJ2-2,TRBV4-3,ASSQDVSANTGELF
TRBJ2-1,TRBV10-2,ASSLQGGGFNEQF
TRBJ1-1,TRBV6-6,ASSSTQGNLEAF
TRBJ2-1,TRBV24-1,ATSDVPSGRSYNEQF
TRBJ1-2,TRBV6-5,ASSPIGQGGGYT
TRBJ2-3,TRBV7-2,ASSLTGPTDTQY
TRBJ2-7,TRBV11-2,ASSLGGGRVSYEQY
TRBJ2-1,TRBV5-1,ASSLALNEQF
TRBJ1-1,TRBV3-1/TRBV3-2,ASSAERRDRGLNTEAF
TRBJ1-6,TRBV25-1,ASSVAGSRSYNSPLH
TRBJ2-3,TRBV19,ASSTKKGALSTDTQY
TRBJ1-1,TRBV5-1,ASSLEGTPLNTEAF
TRBJ1-6,TRBV4-3,ASSQLDRDNSPLH
TRBJ2-2,TRBV4-3,ASSQETGVRELF
TRBJ1-1,TRBV5-6,ASSSSRGRVTEAF
TRBJ1-2,TRBV7-2,ASSLTGQNYGYT
TRBJ2-7,TRBV7-3,ASSLGQGQTYEQY
TRBJ2-2,TRBV2,ASSLGADTGELF
TRBJ1-2,TRBV5-1,ASSLARAGRGYT
TRBJ2-2,TRBV5-4,ASSLDSSTGELF
TRBJ1-2,TRBV6-5,ASSYRGGVVYGYT
TRBJ2-3,TRBV30,AWSVTRKTGAGDTQY
TRBJ1-6,TRBV27,ASSLVQGSSPLH
TRBJ1-5,TRBV27,ASRRDSNQPQH
TRBJ2-5,TRBV24-1,ATGGGGIGETQY
TRBJ2-3,TRBV7-2,ASSLRAGTSRTTDTQY
TRBJ2-3,TRBV29-1,SGRDISRTDTQY
TRBJ2-2,TRBV5-1,ASSLTGSNTGELF
TRBJ2-3,TRBV9,ASSVDQDPTDTQY
TRBJ2-7,TRBV28,ASRSRGTSYEQY
TRBJ2-3,TRBV29-1,STREGFWTDTQY
TRBJ2-5,TRBV27,ASSPGYQSETQY
TRBJ2-7,TRBV5-1,ASSLGTAVSYEQY
TRBJ2-3,TRBV9,ASSSWGGSDTQY
TRBJ1-3,TRBV6-5,ASSSRGGGLGNTIY